The T cell receptor beta chain under discussion was sequenced for a study of T cell changes during pregnancy in multiple sclerosis. V was shortened by 1 base and J by 1 base, with 7 bases between the two germline ends. There are 14 residues in the CDR3. Germline V gene sequence: CDR1 SGHTA, CDR2 FQGNSA. This clone turned up a few times. Some clones are missing from TCRdb's copy, which holds only in-frame ones; the method was immunoSEQ multiplex PCR. The table includes tens of thousands of clones, 90% detected once. The sequence was obtained from a female donor in good health, enrolled as a control in a pregnancy study. The V and J genes are TRBV7-2 and TRBJ1-1; D gene ambiguous. Material: peripheral blood, obtained in the third trimester of pregnancy. The CDR3 DNA reads as TGTGCCAGCAGCTTAGAATTCTCGAACACTGAAGCTTTCTTT. Protein sequence: CASSLEFSNTEAFF.